This T cell receptor (beta chain) came from a study of Ad26.COV2.S vaccination and SARS-CoV-2 variants. Overall study results and limits: Recipients given vaccine exceeded placebo recipients in spike-specific TCR breadth. With respect to non-spike TCR breadth, vaccine and placebo recipients were similar.

The protocol was immunoSEQ multiplex PCR, while the TCRdb copy is restricted to in-frame clones and leaves out a portion. The profile covers hundreds of thousands of clones, with roughly 90% appearing a single time and just under 5% taken by the ten largest. The treatment denotes: some 19 received Ad26.COV2.S at low or high dose, single or two shots; 5 received placebo; per-sample allocation not given. Specimens were obtained on day 63 following the first vaccine or placebo injection. Recruitment in Boston yielded a donor of adult age, 18-55 years. Concerning this clone itself: Antigen specificity is unknown.

The sequence came from a person between 18 and 59 years old who received the Ad26.COV2.S COVID-19 vaccine or a placebo. The sample here was peripheral blood, taken in a trial of Ad26.COV2.S vaccine versus placebo.

For the CDR3, the DNA is TGTGCCAGCCGGACCGCAAGCACAGATACGCAGTATTTT. Translating gives CASRTASTDTQYF. V gene TRBV6-5 combines with J gene TRBJ2-3, with D hard to call. Trimming cost V 8 bases and J 0 bases, with 9 bases left between them. Germline CDR1 and CDR2: MNHEY and SVGAGI. The CDR3 covers 13 residues.